This T cell receptor beta chain was retrieved from a study of beta chain features in type 1 diabetes. This CDR3 is built from 12 residues. V lost 0 bases to trimming and J lost 7 bases, with 8 bases between them. Germline CDR1 and CDR2: SGHDT and YYEEEE. What was sequenced were expressed TCRB transcripts, since all of the isolated RNA had been reverse transcribed. Using immunoSEQ multiplex PCR, the repertoire was profiled, and TCRdb retains in-frame clones only, with some absent. The sample lists almost 350,000 clones, 8% occurring once. About this clone: Its antigen is still unknown.

The study, taken as a whole, reports: Moderately but significantly shorter TCRB CDR3s were found in Type 1 diabetes patients in all four CD4+ subsets.

One heparinised draw of blood, averaging roughly 120 mL, came from each donor. Sequencing was carried out using central memory CD4+ T cells from blood. The clonotype originates from a woman aged 18-29 years in good health. This chain joins TRBV5-6 and TRBJ2-7; no clear D gene. CDR3 bases: TGTGCCAGCAGCTTGGTAAGAAGTGAGCAGTACTTC. This translates into CASSLVRSEQYF.